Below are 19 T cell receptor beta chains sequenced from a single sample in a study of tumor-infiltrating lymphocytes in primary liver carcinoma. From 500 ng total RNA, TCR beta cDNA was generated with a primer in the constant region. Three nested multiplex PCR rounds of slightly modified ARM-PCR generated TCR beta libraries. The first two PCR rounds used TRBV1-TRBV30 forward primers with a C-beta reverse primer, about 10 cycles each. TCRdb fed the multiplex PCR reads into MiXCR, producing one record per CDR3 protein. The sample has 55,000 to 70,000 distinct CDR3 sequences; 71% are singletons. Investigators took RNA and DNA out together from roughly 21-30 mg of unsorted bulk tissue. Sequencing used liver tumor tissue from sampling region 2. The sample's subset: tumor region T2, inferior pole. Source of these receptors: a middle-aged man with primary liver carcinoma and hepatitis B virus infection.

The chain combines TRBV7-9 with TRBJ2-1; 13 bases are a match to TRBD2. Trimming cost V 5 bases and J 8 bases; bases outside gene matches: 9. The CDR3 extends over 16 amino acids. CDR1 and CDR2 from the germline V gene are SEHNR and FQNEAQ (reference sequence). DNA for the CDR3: TGTGCCAGCAGCCCGCCAACTAGCGGGAGGGGACATGAGCAGTTCTTC. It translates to CASSPPTSGRGHEQFF. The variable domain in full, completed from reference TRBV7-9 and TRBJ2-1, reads DTGVSQNPRHKITKRGQNVTFRCDPISEHNRLYWYRQTLGQGPEFLTYFQNEAQLEKSRLLSDRFSAERPKGSFSTLEIQRTEQGDSAMYLCASSPPTSGRGHEQFFGPGTRLTVL.

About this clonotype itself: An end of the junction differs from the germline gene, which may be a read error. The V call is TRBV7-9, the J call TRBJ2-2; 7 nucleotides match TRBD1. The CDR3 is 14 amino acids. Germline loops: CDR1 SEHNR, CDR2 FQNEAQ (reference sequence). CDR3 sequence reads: CASSLEGADGELPF. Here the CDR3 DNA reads TGTGCCAGCAGCTTAGAGGGGGCCGACGGGGAGCTGCCTTTT.

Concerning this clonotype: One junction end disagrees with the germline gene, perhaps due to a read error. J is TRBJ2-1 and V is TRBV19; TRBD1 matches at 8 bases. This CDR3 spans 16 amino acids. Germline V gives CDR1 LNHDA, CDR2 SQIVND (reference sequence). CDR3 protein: CVSRHMRQGRGNEQFF. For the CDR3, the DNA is TGTGTCAGTAGACACATGCGACAGGGGCGCGGTAATGAGCAGTTCTTC.

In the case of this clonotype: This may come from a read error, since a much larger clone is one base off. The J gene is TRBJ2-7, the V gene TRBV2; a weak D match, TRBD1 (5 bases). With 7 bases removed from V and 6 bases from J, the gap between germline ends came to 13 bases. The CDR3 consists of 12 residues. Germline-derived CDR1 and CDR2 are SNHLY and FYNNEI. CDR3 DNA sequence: TGTGCCAGCAATGTCCAGGGCCGCGAGCAGTACTTC. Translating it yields CASNVQGREQYF.

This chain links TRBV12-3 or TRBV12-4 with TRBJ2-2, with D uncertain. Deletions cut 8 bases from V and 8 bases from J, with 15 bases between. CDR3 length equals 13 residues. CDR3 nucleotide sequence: TGTGCCAGCCTCCGAGTAGTGGCTGGGGAGCTGTTTTTT. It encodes CASLRVVAGELFF.

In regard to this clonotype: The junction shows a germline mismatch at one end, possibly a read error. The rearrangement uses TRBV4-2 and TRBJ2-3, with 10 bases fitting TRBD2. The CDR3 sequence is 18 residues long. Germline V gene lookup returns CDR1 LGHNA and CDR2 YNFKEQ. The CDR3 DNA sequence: TGTGCCAGCAGCCAAATAGCGCTTCTAGCGGGAGCGACAGATATGCAGTATTTT. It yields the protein CASSQIALLAGATDMQYF.

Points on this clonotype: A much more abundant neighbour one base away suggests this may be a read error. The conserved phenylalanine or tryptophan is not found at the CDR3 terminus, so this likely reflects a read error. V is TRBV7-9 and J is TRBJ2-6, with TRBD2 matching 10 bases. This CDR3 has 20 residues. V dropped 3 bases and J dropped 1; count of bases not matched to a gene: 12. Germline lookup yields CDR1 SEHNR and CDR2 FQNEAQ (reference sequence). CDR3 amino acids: CASSLRLLASGSSGANVLTL. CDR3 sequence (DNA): TGTGCCAGCAGCTTGAGGTTGTTGGCTAGCGGGAGTTCTGGGGCCAACGTCCTGACTCTC.

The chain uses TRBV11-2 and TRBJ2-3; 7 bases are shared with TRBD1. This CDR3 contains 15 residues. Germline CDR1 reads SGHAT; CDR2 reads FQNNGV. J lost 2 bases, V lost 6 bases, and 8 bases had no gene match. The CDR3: CASRLPGQFTDTQYF. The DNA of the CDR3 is TGTGCCAGCAGACTACCGGGACAGTTCACAGATACGCAGTATTTT.

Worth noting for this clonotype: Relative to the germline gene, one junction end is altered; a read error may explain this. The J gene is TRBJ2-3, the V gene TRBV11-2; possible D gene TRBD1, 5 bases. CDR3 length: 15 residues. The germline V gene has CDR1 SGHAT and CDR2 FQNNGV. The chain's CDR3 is CAGSMLQDRPDTQCF. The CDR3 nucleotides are TGTGCTGGCAGCATGCTACAGGATCGGCCAGATACGCAGTGTTTT.

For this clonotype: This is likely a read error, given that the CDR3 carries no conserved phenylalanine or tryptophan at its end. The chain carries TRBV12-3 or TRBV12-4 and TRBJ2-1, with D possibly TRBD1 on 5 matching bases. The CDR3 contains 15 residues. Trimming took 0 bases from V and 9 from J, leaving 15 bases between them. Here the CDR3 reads CASSLARDFYSEQFL. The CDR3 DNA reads TGTGCCAGCAGTTTAGCCAGGGATTTCTATTCTGAGCAGTTCCTC.

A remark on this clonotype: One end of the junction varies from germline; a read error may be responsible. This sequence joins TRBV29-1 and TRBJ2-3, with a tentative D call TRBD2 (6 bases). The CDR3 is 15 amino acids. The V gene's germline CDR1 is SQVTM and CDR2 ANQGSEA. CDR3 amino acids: CSVEGGAGITDTQCF. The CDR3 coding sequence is TGCAGTGTTGAGGGCGGGGCCGGCATCACAGATACGCAGTGTTTT.

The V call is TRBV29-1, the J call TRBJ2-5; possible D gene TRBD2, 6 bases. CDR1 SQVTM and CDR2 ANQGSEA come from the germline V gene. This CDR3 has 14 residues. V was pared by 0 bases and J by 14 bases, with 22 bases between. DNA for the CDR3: TGCAGCGTTGAAGATCGGGCCGGGGGAGAGATCCAATACTTC. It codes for CSVEDRAGGEIQYF.

In nucleotides, the CDR3 is TGTGCCAGCAGCTTAGATCAGGCTACCTACGAGCAGTACTTC. It is translated as CASSLDQATYEQYF. This chain joins TRBV11-2 and TRBJ2-7; D ambiguous. CDR3 length: 14 amino acids. Germline CDR1 SGHAT, CDR2 FQNNGV. V dropped 0 bases and J dropped 2 bases, with 8 bases sitting between them.

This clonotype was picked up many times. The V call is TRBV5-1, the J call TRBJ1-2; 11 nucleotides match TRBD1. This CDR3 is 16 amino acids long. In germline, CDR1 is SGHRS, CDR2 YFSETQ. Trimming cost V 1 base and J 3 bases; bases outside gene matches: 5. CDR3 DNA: TGCGCCAGCAGCTTGTCACCGGGACAGGGGGACTATGGCTACACCTTC. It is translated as CASSLSPGQGDYGYTF. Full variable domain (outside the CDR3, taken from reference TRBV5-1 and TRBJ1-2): KAGVTQTPRYLIKTRGQQVTLSCSPISGHRSVSWYQQTPGQGLQFLFEYFSETQRNKGNFPGRFSGRQFSNSRSEMNVSTLELGDSALYLCASSLSPGQGDYGYTFGSGTRLTVV.

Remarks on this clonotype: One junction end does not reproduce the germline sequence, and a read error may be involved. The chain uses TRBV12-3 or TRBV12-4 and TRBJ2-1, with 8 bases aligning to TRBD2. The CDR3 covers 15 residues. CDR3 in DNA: TGTGCCAGCAGCTGGGTGCCAGCGGGAGATAATGAACAGTTCTTC. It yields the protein CASSWVPAGDNEQFF.

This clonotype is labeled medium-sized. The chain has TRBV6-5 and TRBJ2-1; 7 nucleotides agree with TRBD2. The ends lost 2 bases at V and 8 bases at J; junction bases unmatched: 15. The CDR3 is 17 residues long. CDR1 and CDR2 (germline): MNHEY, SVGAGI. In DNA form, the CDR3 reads TGTGCCAGCAGTTACGGACCAACTAGCGCCTTGGGGTATGAGCAGTTCTTC. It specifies CASSYGPTSALGYEQFF.

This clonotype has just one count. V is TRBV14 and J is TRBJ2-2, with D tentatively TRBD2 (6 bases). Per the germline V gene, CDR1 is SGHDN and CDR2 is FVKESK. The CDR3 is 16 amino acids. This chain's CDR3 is CVTSHRRTGLTGELFF. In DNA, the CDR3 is TGTGTCACCAGCCACAGAAGGACGGGACTCACCGGGGAGCTGTTTTTT.

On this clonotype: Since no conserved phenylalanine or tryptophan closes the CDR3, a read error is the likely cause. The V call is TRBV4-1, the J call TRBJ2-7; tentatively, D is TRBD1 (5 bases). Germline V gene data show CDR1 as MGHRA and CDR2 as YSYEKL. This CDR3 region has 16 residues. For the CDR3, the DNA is TGCGCCAGCGGCCAAGATCGAACAGGTGCCACCCTCGAGCAGTACTTG. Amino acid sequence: CASGQDRTGATLEQYL.

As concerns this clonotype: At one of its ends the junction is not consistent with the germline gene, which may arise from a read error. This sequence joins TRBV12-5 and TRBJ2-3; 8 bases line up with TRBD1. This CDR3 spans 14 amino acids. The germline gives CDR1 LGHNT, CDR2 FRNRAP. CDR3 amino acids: CASVLDRATDTQYF. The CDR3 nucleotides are TGTGCTAGTGTTTTGGACAGGGCCACTGATACACAGTATTTT.